The clone carrying this T cell receptor beta chain was recorded once. The sample comes from a study of OX40 agonist ivuxolimab in advanced cancers. Study summary: The patients got ivuxolimab, which is an agonistic anti-OX40 (CD134) antibody. Patient treatment consisted of intravenous ivuxolimab administration every 2 weeks at 0.01 to 10 mg/kg.

The CDR3 extends over 14 amino acids. The ends were cut back, 0 bases at V and 6 bases at J, with 12 bases in the middle. Germline CDR1 PRHDT, CDR2 FYEKMQ (reference sequence). The table came from immunoSEQ multiplex PCR; TCRdb's copy has only in-frame clones and leaves some out. The sample lists about 69,000 clones; about three quarters were seen once. The sequence came from an adult with an advanced solid tumor such as melanoma, head and neck, liver or kidney cancer. The sample consisted of CD4+ or CD8+ T cells sorted from blood, taken in a trial of the OX40 agonist ivuxolimab. The gene calls are TRBV13 and TRBJ2-7, with TRBD1 as a possible D gene (5 bases). For the CDR3, the DNA is TGTGCCAGCAGCTTAGGAGGAGCAGGGCGCGAGCAGTACTTC. Its protein is CASSLGGAGREQYF.